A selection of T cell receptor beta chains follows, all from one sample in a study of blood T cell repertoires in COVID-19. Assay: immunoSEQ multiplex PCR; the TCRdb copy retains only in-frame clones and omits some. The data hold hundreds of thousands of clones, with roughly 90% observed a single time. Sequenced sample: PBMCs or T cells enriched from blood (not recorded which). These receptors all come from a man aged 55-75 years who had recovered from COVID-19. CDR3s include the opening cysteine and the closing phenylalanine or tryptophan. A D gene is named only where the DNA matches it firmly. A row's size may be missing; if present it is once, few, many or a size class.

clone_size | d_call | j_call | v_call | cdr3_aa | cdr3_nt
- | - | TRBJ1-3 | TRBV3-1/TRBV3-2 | CASSLEGGVAGNTIYF | TGTGCCAGCAGCCTAGAGGGGGGAGTAGCAGGAAACACCATATATTTT
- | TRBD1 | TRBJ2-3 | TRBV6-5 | CASSPRDRGQNTQYF | TGTGCCAGCAGTCCCCGCGACAGGGGACAGAATACGCAGTATTTT
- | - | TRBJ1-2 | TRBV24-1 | CATSDSTAGGYTF | TGTGCCACCAGTGATTCGACAGCGGGTGGCTACACCTTC
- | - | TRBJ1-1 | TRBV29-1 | CSVEGLGWAGYTEAFF | TGCAGCGTTGAAGGACTGGGTTGGGCAGGGTACACTGAAGCTTTCTTT
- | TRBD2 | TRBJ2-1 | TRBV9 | CASSATSGGNGEQFF | TGTGCCAGCAGCGCAACTAGCGGGGGGAACGGTGAGCAGTTCTTC
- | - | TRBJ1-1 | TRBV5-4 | CASSSTLDTEAFF | TGTGCCAGCAGCTCTACCTTAGACACTGAAGCTTTCTTT
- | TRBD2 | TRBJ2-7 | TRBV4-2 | CASSPPGLGSYEQYF | TGTGCCAGCAGCCCACCGGGACTAGGATCCTACGAGCAGTACTTC
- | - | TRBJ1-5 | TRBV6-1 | CASSEAGGNQPQHF | TGTGCCAGCAGTGAAGCCGGAGGCAATCAGCCCCAGCATTTT
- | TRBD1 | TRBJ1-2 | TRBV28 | CASSLGTGYGYTF | TGTGCCAGCAGTTTGGGGACAGGGTATGGCTACACCTTC
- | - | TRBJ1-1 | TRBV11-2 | CASSPKTVNTEAFF | TGTGCCAGCAGCCCGAAAACGGTGAACACTGAAGCTTTCTTT
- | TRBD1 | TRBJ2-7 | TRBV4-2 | CASSHEGASEQYF | TGTGCCAGCAGCCATGAGGGGGCAAGCGAGCAGTACTTC
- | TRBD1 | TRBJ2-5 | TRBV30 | CAWSLGGTGGSGTQYF | TGTGCCTGGAGTCTTGGTGGGACAGGGGGCTCCGGGACCCAGTACTTC
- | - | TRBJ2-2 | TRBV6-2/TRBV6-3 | CASSVRVAGELFF | TGTGCCAGCAGTGTCAGGGTTGCCGGGGAGCTGTTTTTT
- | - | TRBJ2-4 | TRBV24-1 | CATSDTGRQYF | TGTGCCACCAGTGATACAGGGCGTCAGTACTTC
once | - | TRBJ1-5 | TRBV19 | CASSIGAGRDSNQPQHF | TGTGCCAGTAGTATAGGGGCGGGACGGGATAGCAATCAGCCCCAGCATTTT
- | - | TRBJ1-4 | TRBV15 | CATSRGAAVDEKLFF | TGTGCCACCAGCAGAGGGGCAGCGGTCGATGAAAAACTGTTTTTT
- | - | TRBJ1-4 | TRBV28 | CASSFRVLELFF | TGTGCCAGCAGTTTCCGGGTTTTGGAACTGTTTTTT
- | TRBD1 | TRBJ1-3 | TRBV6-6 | CASSYSDRGLRNTIYF | TGTGCCAGCAGTTACTCAGACAGGGGGCTTAGAAACACCATATATTTT
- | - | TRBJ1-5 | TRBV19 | CASSIRTGTDQPQHF | TGTGCCAGTAGTATACGTACAGGGACGGATCAGCCCCAGCATTTT
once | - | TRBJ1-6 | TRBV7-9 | CASSLDSQSSPLHF | TGTGCCAGCAGCTTAGACAGTCAAAGCTCACCCCTCCACTTT
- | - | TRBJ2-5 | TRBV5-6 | CASSLFRASPQETQYF | TGTGCCAGCAGCTTGTTTAGGGCTAGCCCTCAAGAGACCCAGTACTTC
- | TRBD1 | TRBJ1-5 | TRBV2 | CASRNGDRGKYQPQHF | TGTGCCAGCAGGAATGGTGACAGGGGAAAATACCAGCCCCAGCATTTT
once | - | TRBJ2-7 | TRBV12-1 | CASSFPRQLAGRSYEQYF | TGTGCCAGCAGCTTCCCTCGACAACTAGCGGGACGTTCCTACGAGCAGTACTTC
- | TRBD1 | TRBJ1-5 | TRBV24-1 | CATSQQGGDQPQHF | TGTGCCACCAGTCAACAGGGGGGGGATCAGCCCCAGCATTTT
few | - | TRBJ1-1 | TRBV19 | CASSKPPTGSNTEAFF | TGTGCCAGTAGTAAGCCTCCGACAGGTTCGAACACTGAAGCTTTCTTT
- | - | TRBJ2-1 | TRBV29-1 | CSVGLNEQFF | TGCAGCGTTGGACTCAATGAGCAGTTCTTC
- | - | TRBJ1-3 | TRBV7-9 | CASTYNRVGNTIYF | TGTGCCAGCACCTATAACAGGGTTGGAAACACCATATATTTT
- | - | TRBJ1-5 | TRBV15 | CATSRLSRDQPQHF | TGTGCCACCAGCAGATTAAGCCGGGATCAGCCCCAGCATTTT
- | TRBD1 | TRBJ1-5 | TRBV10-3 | CAISRTGENQPQHF | TGTGCCATCAGTAGGACAGGGGAGAATCAGCCCCAGCATTTT
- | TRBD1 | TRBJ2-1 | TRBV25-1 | CASSGKGQVVHSEQFF | TGTGCCAGCAGTGGGAAAGGACAGGTAGTACACAGTGAGCAGTTCTTC
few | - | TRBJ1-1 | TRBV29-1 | CSYKLNTEAFF | TGCAGCTATAAATTGAACACTGAAGCTTTCTTT
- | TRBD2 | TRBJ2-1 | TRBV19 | CASSIGLAGRYNEQFF | TGTGCCAGTAGTATAGGCCTAGCGGGACGTTACAATGAGCAGTTCTTC
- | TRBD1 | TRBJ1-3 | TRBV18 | CASSRDSSGNTIYF | TGTGCCAGCTCACGGGACAGCTCTGGAAACACCATATATTTT
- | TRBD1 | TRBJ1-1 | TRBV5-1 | CASSLVWTGNTEAFF | TGCGCCAGCAGCTTGGTTTGGACAGGGAACACTGAAGCTTTCTTT
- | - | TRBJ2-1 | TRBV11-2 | CASSLVLYNEQFF | TGTGCCAGCAGCTTAGTACTCTACAATGAGCAGTTCTTC
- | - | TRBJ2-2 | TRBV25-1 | CASSEGGGGRNTGELFF | TGTGCCAGCAGTGAAGGTGGGGGCGGGCGGAACACCGGGGAGCTGTTTTTT
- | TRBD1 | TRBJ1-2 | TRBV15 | CATSNYPGQVAGYTF | TGTGCCACCAGCAATTATCCGGGACAGGTGGCTGGCTACACCTTC
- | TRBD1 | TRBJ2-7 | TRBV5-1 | CASSPLQGNSYEQYF | TGCGCCAGCAGCCCCTTACAGGGGAATTCCTACGAGCAGTACTTC
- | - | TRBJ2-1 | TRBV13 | CASSSPGQGPYNEQFF | TGTGCCAGCAGCTCACCCGGGCAGGGGCCCTACAATGAGCAGTTCTTC
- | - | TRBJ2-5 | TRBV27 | CASSRPTYQETQYF | TGTGCCAGCAGTCGCCCTACGTACCAAGAGACCCAGTACTTC
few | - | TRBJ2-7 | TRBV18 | CASSPATGTYEQYF | TGTGCCAGCTCGCCCGCGACGGGAACCTACGAGCAGTACTTC
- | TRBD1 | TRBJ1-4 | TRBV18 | CASSPARDSNEKLFF | TGTGCCAGCTCACCAGCCCGGGACAGCAATGAAAAACTGTTTTTT